The sequence of this TCR beta chain was determined in a study of blood T cell repertoires in COVID-19. Study background: In each case, the material was cDNA or gDNA derived from T cells, B-cell-depleted T cells, or PBMCs.

With 5 bases removed from V and 8 bases from J, the gap between germline ends came to 18 bases. The CDR3 runs 15 residues. Per the germline V gene, CDR1 is MNHEY and CDR2 is SVGAGI. Method: immunoSEQ multiplex PCR; TCRdb's copy keeps in-frame clones and lacks some. This table has hundreds of thousands of clones, around 91% appearing once. The study drew participants aged about 18 to 89 years from approximately 25 US areas. Participant-reported clinical history was the basis for cohort assignment. In Cohort 3, a recovered donor had either two negative PCRs, clearance, or symptom resolution. The chain uses TRBV6-5 and TRBJ1-4; D gene unclear. This TCR was recovered from a man between 18 and 35 years old who had recovered from COVID-19. The sample comprised PBMCs or T cells enriched from blood (not recorded which). The CDR3 protein is CASSTQSGVEEKLFF. As DNA, the CDR3 is TGTGCCAGCAGTACCCAGAGCGGGGTGGAGGAAAAACTGTTTTTT.